This TCR beta chain was sequenced during a study of blood T cell repertoires in COVID-19. Study details: Some COVID-19 samples were acute and others convalescent; all came from the United States, Italy and Spain. PBMCs, B-cell-depleted T cells, or T cells were the source of the cDNA or gDNA that made up the material.

This clone has only a few counts. Original data processing: How many nucleated cells were present was estimated from reference gene primer amplification. The data were produced by immunoSEQ multiplex PCR, yet TCRdb's version contains in-frame clones alone and is incomplete. Clone size and the V and J calls come from that table; the DNA yielded D and trimming. Of about 160,000 clones listed, around 80% are singletons. After removal of 0 bases from V and 2 bases from J, the junction contained 5 bases not matched to a gene. The germline V gene has CDR1 KGHDR and CDR2 SFDVKD. The CDR3 spans 18 residues. This TCR was recovered from a woman in her sixties or seventies with acute or convalescent COVID-19. The chain joins TRBV24-1 to TRBJ1-6; 8 bases are shared with TRBD1. Sequencing was performed on peripheral blood. This CDR3 is CATSDLQTGGTYNSPLHF. In nucleotides, the CDR3 is TGTGCCACCAGTGATTTGCAAACAGGGGGGACCTATAATTCACCCCTCCACTTT.